These 20 T cell receptor beta chains were all obtained from the same sample, sequenced in a study of PD-1 blockade in classical Hodgkin lymphoma. Profiling relied on immunoSEQ multiplex PCR, and the TCRdb table lists in-frame clones only, not all of them. This table holds 75,000 to 100,000 clones, more than 85% found once. The time point was: cycle 4 day 1 (C4D1), after less than 7 weeks of nivolumab. Relapses following autologous stem cell transplantation were seen in all patients, with brentuximab vedotin exposure varying. The sample was peripheral blood mononuclear cells (PBMCs), taken before the fourth cycle of nivolumab. These receptors originate from a human donor with classical Hodgkin lymphoma.

The V gene is TRBV7-3, the J gene TRBJ2-1; 9 bases agree with TRBD2. The V gene's germline CDR1 is SGHTA and CDR2 FQGTGA. The trim removed 5 bases at V and 7 bases at J, leaving 18 bases unmatched. The CDR3 totals 18 residues. The DNA of the CDR3 is TGTGCCAGCAGCCCAACGACTAGCGGTTATATGGGTAAAAATGAGCAGTTCTTC. This translates into CASSPTTSGYMGKNEQFF.

This chain uses TRBV9 with TRBJ2-3, with 9 bases that match TRBD2. Germline values: CDR1 SGDLS, CDR2 YYNGEE. This CDR3 is built from 16 residues. V lost 0 bases, J lost 1 base, and 3 bases stayed unmatched. CDR3 bases: TGTGCCAGCAGCGTAGTAGCGGGAGTACGCACAGATACGCAGTATTTT. The encoded protein is CASSVVAGVRTDTQYF.

A remark on this clone: One junction end disagrees with the germline gene, perhaps due to a read error. This rearrangement joins TRBV28 to TRBJ2-3, with a weak D call TRBD1 (5 bases). Looked up from germline, CDR1 is MDHEN and CDR2 is SYDVKM. CDR3 size: 14 residues. The CDR3 loop reads CASSLEPATGTQYF. CDR3 nucleotide sequence: TGTGCCAGCAGTTTAGAGCCGGCAACAGGTACGCAGTATTTT.

The chain uses TRBV9 and TRBJ2-1, with 14 bases fitting TRBD2. This CDR3 contains 18 residues. Germline CDR1 SGDLS, CDR2 YYNGEE. V shed 3 bases, J shed 0 bases, and the junction held 5 bases outside the gene matches. CDR3: CASSAGLAGGGSYNEQFF. Here the CDR3 DNA reads TGTGCCAGCAGCGCCGGACTAGCGGGAGGAGGCTCCTACAATGAGCAGTTCTTC.

The V gene is TRBV28, the J gene TRBJ1-5; D is unresolved. The V end was cut by 6 bases, the J end by 9 bases, with 15 bases between. Germline CDR1 is MDHEN and CDR2 is SYDVKM. This CDR3 is built from 13 residues. The CDR3 coding sequence is TGTGCCAGCAGCGGGAGTTCCCGGCGGCCCCAGCATTTT. Amino acid sequence: CASSGSSRRPQHF.

This chain uses TRBV7-9 with TRBJ2-2, with 13 bases fitting TRBD2. Trimming cost V 7 bases and J 4 bases; bases outside gene matches: 9. CDR3 length equals 17 residues. CDR1 is SEHNR, CDR2 FQNEAQ, per germline (reference sequence). CDR3 sequence: CASNSGLAGVGTGELFF. CDR3 sequence (DNA): TGTGCCAGCAACTCTGGACTAGCGGGAGTCGGCACCGGGGAGCTGTTTTTT. The full variable domain, rest sourced from reference TRBV7-9 and TRBJ2-2, is DTGVSQNPRHKITKRGQNVTFRCDPISEHNRLYWYRQTLGQGPEFLTYFQNEAQLEKSRLLSDRFSAERPKGSFSTLEIQRTEQGDSAMYLCASNSGLAGVGTGELFFGEGSRLTVL.

The chain joins TRBV6-5 to TRBJ1-1; no reliable D call. Germline values: CDR1 MNHEY, CDR2 SVGAGI. V was clipped by 6 bases and J by 1 base, with 12 bases between them. The CDR3 loop spans 14 amino acids. CDR3 in DNA: TGTGCCAGCAGCTCGATAACGGGGAACACTGAAGCTTTCTTT. Translated, it gives CASSSITGNTEAFF.

This chain connects TRBV27 to TRBJ2-7; 7 positions agree with TRBD2. Trimming took 4 bases from V and 2 from J; bases not matched to a gene: 11. This CDR3 contains 16 residues. CDR1 MNHEY and CDR2 SMNVEV come from the germline V gene (reference sequence). CDR3 loop: CASSSAASGHTYEQYF. CDR3 coding DNA: TGTGCCAGCAGTTCGGCCGCTAGCGGTCATACCTACGAGCAGTACTTC.

V is TRBV10-3 and J is TRBJ2-2, with 7 bases fitting TRBD1. V trimming: 6 bases; J trimming: 0 bases; junction bases outside the gene matches: 1. Germline CDR1 ENHRY, CDR2 SYGVKD. There are 14 residues in the CDR3. CDR3 bases: TGTGCCATCAGGGGGACAGCGAACACCGGGGAGCTGTTTTTT. Translation: CAIRGTANTGELFF.

The chain carries TRBV20-1 and TRBJ2-5; D remains unclear. The CDR3 extends over 10 amino acids. Germline V gene sequence: CDR1 DFQATT, CDR2 SNEGSKA (reference sequence). V shed 4 bases and J shed 5 bases, with 5 bases lying between them. In DNA form, the CDR3 reads TGCAGTGCTACGCGGGAGACCCAGTACTTC. This encodes CSATRETQYF.

The chain combines TRBV5-1 with TRBJ2-1; 13 bases are a match to TRBD2. The trim removed 0 bases at V and 4 bases at J, leaving 10 bases unmatched. CDR1 and CDR2 (germline): SGHRS, YFSETQ. This CDR3 has 19 amino acids. DNA for the CDR3: TGCGCCAGCAGCTTGGGGACTAGCGGGAGTCCGGTAGGGTACAATGAGCAGTTCTTC. This gives the protein CASSLGTSGSPVGYNEQFF.

This rearrangement joins TRBV10-2 to TRBJ1-2, with D possibly TRBD1 on 6 matching bases. Germline assignment: CDR1 WSHSY and CDR2 SAAADI. The ends were cut back, 7 bases at V and 4 bases at J, with 10 bases in the middle. The CDR3 has 12 amino acids. The CDR3 spells CASTGQFYGYTF. In nucleotides, the CDR3 is TGCGCCAGCACTGGACAGTTCTATGGCTACACCTTC.

This chain links TRBV6-5 with TRBJ2-7; the match to TRBD2 covers 16 bases. Trimming took 6 bases from V and 6 from J; bases not matched to a gene: 5. The CDR3 has 15 amino acids. Germline V CDR1 and CDR2: MNHEY, SVGAGI. The CDR3 DNA follows: TGTGCCAGCAGGGGGACTAGCGGGAGGGCCTTCGAGCAGTACTTC. Translating it yields CASRGTSGRAFEQYF.

The genes are TRBV5-4 and TRBJ2-7, with D perhaps matching TRBD1 (5 bases). The germline CDR1 and CDR2 sequences are SGHNT and YYREEE (reference sequence). The CDR3 extends over 12 amino acids. V lost 4 bases to trimming and J lost 5 bases, with 10 bases between them. The DNA for the CDR3 is TGTGCCAGCAGCCCCGGACAAAACGAGCAGTACTTC. Its protein is CASSPGQNEQYF.

The chain employs TRBV10-1 and TRBJ2-3; 8 nucleotides align to TRBD1. The CDR3 sequence is 14 residues long. V dropped 3 bases and J dropped 4; count of bases not matched to a gene: 3. Germline assignment: CDR1 WNHNN and CDR2 SYGVQD (reference sequence). In nucleotides, the CDR3 is TGCGCCAGCAGTGACAGGGGGCAGGCAGATACGCAGTATTTT. It specifies CASSDRGQADTQYF.

CDR3 coding DNA: TGTGCCACCAGCAACCCAGGGAGGCCACTCTCGGATACGCAGTATTTT. Its translation: CATSNPGRPLSDTQYF. V gene TRBV15 combines with J gene TRBJ2-3; D may be TRBD2 (6 bases). Germline V lookup: CDR1 LNHNV, CDR2 YYDKDF (reference sequence). Between the trimmed V and J ends, which lost 4 bases and 6 bases, there was a span of 20 bases. This CDR3 has 16 amino acids.

The rearrangement uses TRBV2 and TRBJ2-1; 12 bases line up with TRBD1. The CDR3 is 16 residues long. The germline V gene has CDR1 SNHLY and CDR2 FYNNEI. Trimming took 7 bases from V and 8 from J; bases not matched to a gene: 12. Here the CDR3 DNA reads TGTGCCAGCAACTTACCGGGACAGGGGGCCTTGGATGAGCAGTTCTTC. Translated, it gives CASNLPGQGALDEQFF.

The CDR3 nucleotides are TGTGCCAGCAGTGACTACTCCTACGAGCAGTACTTC. Encoded protein: CASSDYSYEQYF. The rearrangement joins TRBV2 to TRBJ2-7; D is ambiguous. With 3 bases removed from V and 0 bases from J, the gap between germline ends came to 3 bases. Germline-derived CDR1 and CDR2 are SNHLY and FYNNEI. The CDR3 runs 12 residues.

This chain connects TRBV6-5 to TRBJ1-1; D remains ambiguous. Germline CDR1 reads MNHEY; CDR2 reads SVGAGI. Between the trimmed V and J ends, which lost 0 bases and 3 bases, there was a span of 8 bases. The CDR3 is 14 residues long. The CDR3 sequence is CASSYSGRDTEAFF. In DNA, the CDR3 is TGTGCCAGCAGTTACTCAGGGAGGGACACTGAAGCTTTCTTT.

V usage is TRBV11-3 and J usage is TRBJ2-3; D gene uncertain. The CDR3 spans 15 residues. Trimming cost V 5 bases and J 0 bases, with 12 bases left between them. Germline assignment: CDR1 SGHNT and CDR2 YENEEA. CDR3 DNA: TGTGCCAGCAGCCCCCAACAAACTAGCACAGATACGCAGTATTTT. Its translation is CASSPQQTSTDTQYF.